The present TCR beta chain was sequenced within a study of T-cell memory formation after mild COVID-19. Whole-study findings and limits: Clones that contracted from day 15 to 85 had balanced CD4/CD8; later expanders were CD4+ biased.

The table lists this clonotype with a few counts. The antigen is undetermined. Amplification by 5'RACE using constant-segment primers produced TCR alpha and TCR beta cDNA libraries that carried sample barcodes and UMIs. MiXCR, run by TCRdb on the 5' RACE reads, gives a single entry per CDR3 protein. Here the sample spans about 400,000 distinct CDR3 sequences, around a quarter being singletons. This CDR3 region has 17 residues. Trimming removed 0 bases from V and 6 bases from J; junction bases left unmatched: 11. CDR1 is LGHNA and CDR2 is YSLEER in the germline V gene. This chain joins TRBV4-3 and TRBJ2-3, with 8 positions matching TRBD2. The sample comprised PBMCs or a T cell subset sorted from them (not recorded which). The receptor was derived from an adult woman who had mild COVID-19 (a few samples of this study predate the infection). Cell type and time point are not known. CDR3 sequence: CASSQDPAGESGDTQYF. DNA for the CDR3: TGCGCCAGCAGCCAAGATCCAGCGGGAGAATCCGGTGATACGCAGTATTTT.